What follows are 25 T cell receptor beta chains derived from one specimen sequenced in a study of T cells after yellow fever vaccination. TCRdb re-derived calls from the 5' RACE reads in MiXCR, one entry per CDR3 protein. The sample lists 100,000 to 150,000 distinct CDR3 sequences; about 8.4% were seen once. The sequences come from CD8+ T cells sorted from PBMCs, collected on the day of the yellow fever booster vaccination. Receptors originate from a man between 18 and 29 years old who received the YFV17D yellow fever vaccine.

J is TRBJ2-5 and V is TRBV29-1; 7 nucleotides align to TRBD1. The CDR3 consists of 12 residues. V lost 6 bases and J lost 3; bases outside the gene matches: 4. Germline loops: CDR1 SQVTM, CDR2 ANQGSEA. The CDR3 coding sequence is TGCAGCGTAGACAGGGTGGAAGAGACCCAGTACTTC. Encoded protein: CSVDRVEETQYF.

Many counts were recorded for this clonotype. The chain employs TRBV6-2 or TRBV6-3 and TRBJ2-7, with TRBD1 identical over 8 bases. There are 15 residues in the CDR3. V lost 6 bases and J lost 3; bases outside the gene matches: 10. Germline loops: CDR1 MNHEY, CDR2 SVGEGT. CDR3 nucleotide sequence: TGTGCCAGCAGACCGAGGACGACAGGGGACTACGAGCAGTACGTC. Translating gives CASRPRTTGDYEQYV.

V gene TRBV28 combines with J gene TRBJ2-7; 11 nucleotides align to TRBD2. Unmatched junction bases numbered 6, after V lost 5 bases and J lost 3 bases. The CDR3 extends over 15 amino acids. From germline, CDR1 is MDHEN and CDR2 SYDVKM. The CDR3 reads CASSDPGTSGYEQYV. For the CDR3, the DNA is TGTGCCAGCAGTGATCCCGGGACTAGCGGCTACGAGCAGTACGTC.

This clonotype was found many times. CDR3 DNA: TGTGCCAGCAGTTACGGCCGGGGGTGGGCTGAAGCTTTCTTT. It yields the protein CASSYGRGWAEAFF. V gene TRBV6-5 combines with J gene TRBJ1-1, with a tentative D call TRBD1 (5 bases). The CDR3 covers 14 residues. CDR1 MNHEY and CDR2 SVGAGI come from the germline V gene. V was cut by 2 bases and J by 6 bases, with 13 bases left in between.

In this sample, this clonotype turned up a few times. The chain links TRBV29-1 to TRBJ2-7, with D perhaps TRBD1 (5 bases). The germline V and J ends were trimmed by 6 bases and 0 bases, with 12 bases remaining between them. The V gene's germline CDR1 is SQVTM and CDR2 ANQGSEA. The CDR3 spans 13 residues. CDR3 DNA: TGCAGCGTCACTGACAGCTCCTCCTACGAGCAGTACTTC. Translation gives CSVTDSSSYEQYF.

At least ten counts were recorded for this clonotype. The chain links TRBV18 to TRBJ2-4, with D possibly being TRBD1 or TRBD2 (5 bases each). The V and J ends lost 5 bases and 0 bases respectively, with 8 bases between them. The CDR3 covers 14 residues. Germline CDR1 reads KGHSH; CDR2 reads LQKENI. CDR3 loop: CASSGDGAKNIQYF. CDR3 in DNA: TGTGCCAGCTCAGGGGACGGAGCCAAAAACATTCAGTACTTC.

A few counts support this clonotype. The V and J genes are TRBV25-1 and TRBJ1-1; D may be TRBD1 (6 bases). The V end lost 6 bases, the J end lost 4 bases, and 9 bases lay between the germline ends. Per the germline V gene, CDR1 is MGHDK and CDR2 is SYGVNS. The CDR3 contains 12 residues. This CDR3 is CASRLQGTEAFF. In DNA form, the CDR3 reads TGTGCCAGCAGATTACAGGGCACTGAAGCTTTCTTT. The full variable domain, its missing parts supplied by reference TRBV25-1 and TRBJ1-1, is EADIYQTPRYLVIGTGKKITLECSQTMGHDKMYWYQQDPGMELHLIHYSYGVNSTEKGDLSSESTVSRIRTEHFPLTLESARPSHTSQYLCASRLQGTEAFFGQGTRLTVV.

This clonotype was recorded a few times. The V and J genes are TRBV6-2 or TRBV6-3 and TRBJ2-7; TRBD1 is a possible D gene (6 bases). Trimming took 5 bases from V and 3 from J, leaving 17 bases between them. This CDR3 contains 15 residues. The germline V gene encodes CDR1 MNHEY and CDR2 SVGEGT. CDR3 sequence: CASSDRLSGNYEQYF. CDR3 sequence (DNA): TGTGCCAGCAGTGACAGGTTATCGGGTAACTACGAGCAGTACTTC.

The chain combines TRBV11-2 with TRBJ1-5; the D gene is possibly TRBD1 (5 bases). V lost 2 bases to trimming and J lost 7 bases, with 9 bases between them. Germline values: CDR1 SGHAT, CDR2 FQNNGV. The CDR3 contains 13 residues. The CDR3 loop reads CASSLWQGQPQHF. DNA of the CDR3: TGTGCCAGCAGCTTATGGCAGGGCCAGCCCCAGCATTTT.

The genes are TRBV4-3 and TRBJ1-1; D not certain. Germline V gene data show CDR1 as LGHNA and CDR2 as YSLEER. CDR3 size: 17 residues. The V and J ends lost 0 bases and 1 base respectively, with 15 bases between them. The CDR3, as DNA: TGCGCCAGCAGCCAAGATCGCGACCTAAAGGGGAACACTGAAGCTTTCTTT. Translation: CASSQDRDLKGNTEAFF.

The chain is built from TRBV29-1 and TRBJ2-5; perhaps TRBD1 as D (6 bases). V lost 4 bases and J 1 base, leaving 19 bases between the germline ends. In germline, CDR1 is SQVTM, CDR2 ANQGSEA. There are 16 residues in the CDR3. This chain's CDR3 is CSVVQRTDPLQETQYF. The DNA for the CDR3 is TGCAGCGTTGTGCAAAGGACAGATCCGCTCCAAGAGACCCAGTACTTC.

The V gene is TRBV29-1, the J gene TRBJ2-1, with 9 nucleotides matching TRBD1. Germline loops: CDR1 SQVTM, CDR2 ANQGSEA. This CDR3 has 14 amino acids. The trim removed 3 bases at V and 7 bases at J, leaving 7 bases unmatched. The CDR3: CSVEGQGGENEQFF. Written as DNA, the CDR3 is TGCAGCGTTGAGGGACAGGGTGGTGAGAATGAGCAGTTCTTC.

The J gene is TRBJ2-7, the V gene TRBV7-9; a possible D gene is TRBD2 (5 bases). Between the trimmed V and J ends, which lost 0 bases and 3 bases, there was a span of 15 bases. Germline V gene lookup returns CDR1 SEHNR and CDR2 FQNEAQ (reference sequence). The CDR3 consists of 16 residues. CDR3 sequence reads: CASSLAKEGGVYEQYF. The CDR3 coding sequence is TGTGCCAGCAGCTTAGCGAAAGAGGGCGGAGTCTACGAGCAGTACTTC.

In this sample, this clonotype turned up a few times. This chain connects TRBV6-2 or TRBV6-3 to TRBJ2-7; possible D gene TRBD1, 5 bases. V was shortened by 4 bases and J by 3 bases, with 16 bases between the two germline ends. The germline V gene has CDR1 MNHEY and CDR2 SVGEGT. This CDR3 has 15 residues. The CDR3 is CASSFDRSLFYEQYV. The CDR3 bases are TGTGCCAGCAGTTTCGACAGATCACTCTTCTACGAGCAGTACGTC.

This clonotype has at least ten counts. V and J are TRBV20-1 and TRBJ2-1, with 8 bases aligning to TRBD1. The V and J ends lost 6 bases and 7 bases, in that order; junction bases with no gene match: 5. The V gene's germline CDR1 is DFQATT and CDR2 SNEGSKA (reference sequence). This CDR3 is built from 12 residues. The CDR3 sequence is CSATDRANEQFF. The DNA for the CDR3 is TGCAGTGCCACGGACAGGGCTAATGAGCAGTTCTTC.

This chain uses TRBV7-8 with TRBJ1-2, with D maybe TRBD1 (5 bases). Between the trimmed V and J ends, which lost 5 bases and 4 bases, there was a span of 17 bases. Germline CDR1 reads SGHVS; CDR2 reads FQNEAQ. The CDR3 spans 15 residues. The CDR3 DNA sequence: TGTGCCAGCAGCATAACCGGGACGGAAATCTATGGCTACACCTTC. This translates into CASSITGTEIYGYTF.

This clonotype was seen only a few times. This rearrangement joins TRBV20-1 to TRBJ2-7, with D uncertain. Deletions cut 3 bases from V and 2 bases from J, with 17 bases between. CDR1 is DFQATT and CDR2 is SNEGSKA in the germline V gene (reference sequence). The CDR3 covers 15 residues. The CDR3 sequence is CSASPSVPPPYEQYF. The CDR3 region has the DNA TGCAGTGCTAGCCCCTCGGTGCCCCCACCCTACGAGCAGTACTTC.

The chain uses TRBV11-2 and TRBJ2-5, with 8 bases lining up with TRBD1. Germline V CDR1 and CDR2: SGHAT, FQNNGV. V gave up 4 bases and J gave up 5 bases; unmatched junction bases: 9. This CDR3 comprises 15 residues. The CDR3 coding sequence is TGTGCCAGCAGCTCAGGGGGCCTAACCCGGGAGACCCAGTACTTC. This translates into CASSSGGLTRETQYF.

This clonotype was detected only a few times. CDR3 bases: TGCGCCAGCAGCCAATGGACAGGGGCGCTCTATGGCTACACCTTC. Protein sequence: CASSQWTGALYGYTF. This chain uses TRBV4-1 with TRBJ1-2, with TRBD1 identical over 9 bases. Germline trimming cut 2 bases from V and 4 bases from J; bases unmatched to any gene: 5. The V gene's germline CDR1 is MGHRA and CDR2 YSYEKL. This CDR3 is 15 amino acids long.

This clonotype was observed a few times. The chain employs TRBV4-1 and TRBJ2-3; perhaps D is TRBD1 or TRBD2 (6 bases each). V was cut by 0 bases and J by 4 bases, with 11 bases left in between. The CDR3 is made up of 15 amino acids. The germline CDR1 and CDR2 sequences are MGHRA and YSYEKL. The CDR3 reads CASSQDPGAADTQYF. CDR3 DNA sequence: TGCGCCAGCAGCCAAGATCCGGGGGCCGCAGATACGCAGTATTTT.

The sample holds a few counts of this clonotype. This chain joins TRBV7-2 and TRBJ2-1; D possibly corresponds to TRBD2 (6 bases). Germline V gene sequence: CDR1 SGHTA, CDR2 FQGNSA. The length of the CDR3 is 16 residues. V shed 1 base and J shed 3 bases, with 13 bases lying between them. The CDR3 loop reads CASSLVSGSVYNEQFF. For the CDR3, the DNA is TGTGCCAGCAGCTTAGTAAGCGGGTCTGTCTACAATGAGCAGTTCTTC.

This clonotype was seen a few times. The rearrangement uses TRBV7-2 and TRBJ2-7; TRBD1 might be the D (7 bases). CDR1 is SGHTA, CDR2 FQGNSA, per germline. Between the trimmed V and J ends, which lost 5 bases and 5 bases, there was a span of 19 bases. The CDR3 is made up of 15 amino acids. For the CDR3, the DNA is TGTGCCAGCAGCGCGTCAGGGGGGATGAGCAACGAGCAGTACTTC. Its protein is CASSASGGMSNEQYF.

The chain links TRBV4-3 to TRBJ2-7, with D unclear. V lost 3 bases and J lost 0, with 12 bases in between. The CDR3 consists of 15 residues. Germline V lookup: CDR1 LGHNA, CDR2 YSLEER. This chain's CDR3 is CASSQAALRSYEQYF. The CDR3 nucleotides are TGCGCCAGCAGCCAGGCCGCCCTACGCTCCTACGAGCAGTACTTC.

The chain has TRBV5-1 and TRBJ2-1; a weak D match, TRBD1 (5 bases). This CDR3 is 17 amino acids long. Trimming shortened V by 2 bases and J by 2 bases, and 17 bases separated the two germline ends. Germline CDR1 is SGHRS and CDR2 is YFSETQ. In DNA, the CDR3 is TGCGCCAGCAGCTTTTTTAGGGGCCAAGACGCCTACAATGAGCAGTTCTTC. Protein sequence: CASSFFRGQDAYNEQFF.

This clonotype was seen a few times. V gene TRBV4-2 combines with J gene TRBJ1-1, with TRBD1 matching over 8 bases. The junction had 9 bases not matched to a gene; V was cut back by 0 bases and J by 6 bases. The length of the CDR3 is 16 residues. Germline V gene data show CDR1 as LGHNA and CDR2 as YNFKEQ. The CDR3 DNA follows: TGTGCCAGCAGCCAAGAACTAGGACAGGGTGAGCCTGAAGCTTTCTTT. This sequence encodes CASSQELGQGEPEAFF.